The clone carrying this T cell receptor (beta chain) was seen ten or more times. The antigen is not known. This CDR3 is built from 12 residues. The germline V and J ends were trimmed by 6 bases and 4 bases, with 9 bases remaining between them. Molecular barcoding with unique molecular identifiers was used for the TCRbeta library. TCRdb reprocessed the PCR reads with MiXCR, giving one entry per CDR3 protein. The repertoire holds 200,000 to 250,000 distinct CDR3 sequences, with approximately 10% as singletons. These data come from a study of T-cell reconstitution after alpha-beta-depleted transplantation in children. Study results and caveats: There were some patients whose high TCRbeta diversity at day 60 came from surviving recipient T cells and thymic progenitors. At the one-year point after transplant, T-cell counts and TCRbeta diversity were found to come mostly from T cells that had been newly produced. After transplant, at about two months, alpha-beta T cells were reportedly derived from several hundred expanded graft clones.

The sample was PBMCs, taken before TCRalphabeta/CD19-depleted stem cell transplant. The receptor was derived from a child in the first two years of life with acute myeloid leukemia, due to receive a stem cell transplant. The chain employs TRBV12-3 or TRBV12-4 and TRBJ1-2; D uncertain. CDR3 in amino acids: CASSLFSYGYTF. In DNA, the CDR3 is TGTGCCAGCAGCCTTTTTAGCTATGGCTACACCTTC.